The 10 T cell receptor beta chains listed next were all sequenced from one sample in a study of T cell repertoires in cytomegalovirus infection. Via MiXCR, TCRdb re-called the reads, giving one row per CDR3 protein. Found here are some 400,000 distinct CDR3 sequences, roughly 31% of them singletons; the top ten hold 12% to 15%. The sample taken for sequencing was PBMCs. Every receptor here comes from a human donor in good health (CMV status not recorded). Some clones in this sample may be carry-over from other donors' samples.

This clonotype occurred many times. The V call is TRBV4-1, the J call TRBJ1-2; D is unresolved. Deletions cut 1 base from V and 8 bases from J, with 14 bases between. The length of the CDR3 is 14 residues. From germline, CDR1 is MGHRA and CDR2 YSYEKL. The DNA of the CDR3 is TGCGCCAGCAGCCAAGGAGGGCCCCGTGGGGGCTACACCTTC. This gives the protein CASSQGGPRGGYTF.

This sequence joins TRBV27 and TRBJ1-4; D not resolved. Trimming left V 8 bases short and J 0 bases short, with 19 bases between. Looked up from germline, CDR1 is MNHEY and CDR2 is SMNVEV (reference sequence). There are 17 residues in the CDR3. In nucleotides, the CDR3 is TGTGCCAGCTATCCGGGCTACGGCGGATCAACTAATGAAAAACTGTTTTTT. Translated, it gives CASYPGYGGSTNEKLFF.

The CDR3: CASSLRDLDPTLHF. The CDR3 DNA sequence: TGCGCCAGCAGCCTCCGGGACCTTGACCCAACCCTCCACTTT. The chain uses TRBV4-1 and TRBJ1-6, with D maybe TRBD1 (5 bases). The germline V and J ends were trimmed by 4 bases and 14 bases, with 18 bases remaining between them. This CDR3 comprises 14 residues. Germline CDR1 MGHRA, CDR2 YSYEKL.

Many counts were recorded for this clonotype. The chain couples TRBV20-1 to TRBJ2-1; the match to TRBD1 covers 7 bases. Germline V lookup: CDR1 DFQATT, CDR2 SNEGSKA (reference sequence). The length of the CDR3 is 15 residues. V trimming: 6 bases; J trimming: 5 bases; junction bases outside the gene matches: 13. The CDR3 nucleotides are TGCAGTGCCTTAAATCTCGGACAGGTACACAATGAGCAGTTCTTC. Amino acid sequence: CSALNLGQVHNEQFF.

A remark on this clonotype: This may arise from a read error, as a much more abundant clone is one base away. The CDR3 is CATLRTNSQGYSYTF. CDR3 bases: TGTGCCACCCTCCGGACGAACTCGCAGGGCTATAGCTACACCTTC. The chain uses TRBV10-3 and TRBJ1-2; a weak D match, TRBD1 (5 bases). Per germline, CDR1 ENHRY and CDR2 SYGVKD. The CDR3 has 15 amino acids.

The V gene is TRBV11-2, the J gene TRBJ2-3; D gene unclear. Germline V lookup: CDR1 SGHAT, CDR2 FQNNGV. The CDR3 is made up of 13 amino acids. Deletions cut 5 bases from V and 10 bases from J, with 16 bases between. CDR3 region: CASSPLSLVSQYF. In DNA form, the CDR3 reads TGTGCCAGCAGCCCCCTCTCCTTGGTTTCGCAGTATTTT.

The chain uses TRBV6-6 and TRBJ2-4; the D call may be TRBD1 or TRBD2 (6 bases each). V was cut by 6 bases and J by 5 bases, with 11 bases left in between. This CDR3 has 13 residues. Germline CDR1 and CDR2: MNHNY and SVGAGI (reference sequence). In DNA form, the CDR3 reads TGTGCCAGCAGCTACAGGGAGGAAAACATTCAGTACTTC. This sequence encodes CASSYREENIQYF.

The chain has TRBV6-1 and TRBJ1-2; a possible D gene is TRBD1 (5 bases). This CDR3 contains 15 residues. Germline CDR1 and CDR2: MNHNS and SASEGT. V lost 6 bases and J 4 bases, leaving 18 bases between the germline ends. The CDR3 sequence: CASRTDFHQLYGYTF. In DNA form, the CDR3 reads TGTGCCAGCAGGACAGACTTTCACCAGCTCTATGGCTACACCTTC.

This clonotype was seen a few times. The chain joins TRBV6-2 or TRBV6-3 to TRBJ2-7, with 11 nucleotides matching TRBD2. The germline V gene encodes CDR1 MNHEY and CDR2 SVGEGT. The CDR3 is 16 residues long. J gave up 2 bases and V 5 bases, and 8 bases lay outside the gene matches. CDR3 in amino acids: CASSDALAGGTYEQYF. As DNA, the CDR3 is TGTGCCAGCAGTGACGCCCTAGCGGGGGGAACCTACGAGCAGTACTTC.

Comments on this clonotype: This is likely a read error, given that the CDR3 carries no conserved phenylalanine or tryptophan at its end. V is TRBV7-2 and J is TRBJ2-1; possible D gene TRBD2, 6 bases. The CDR3 covers 14 residues. Germline loops: CDR1 SGHTA, CDR2 FQGNSA. V lost 3 bases and J lost 4, with 10 bases in between. The CDR3 nucleotides read TGTGCCAGCAGCTTGGAGGGGAGGTACAATGAGCAGTTCTTA. This gives the protein CASSLEGRYNEQFL.